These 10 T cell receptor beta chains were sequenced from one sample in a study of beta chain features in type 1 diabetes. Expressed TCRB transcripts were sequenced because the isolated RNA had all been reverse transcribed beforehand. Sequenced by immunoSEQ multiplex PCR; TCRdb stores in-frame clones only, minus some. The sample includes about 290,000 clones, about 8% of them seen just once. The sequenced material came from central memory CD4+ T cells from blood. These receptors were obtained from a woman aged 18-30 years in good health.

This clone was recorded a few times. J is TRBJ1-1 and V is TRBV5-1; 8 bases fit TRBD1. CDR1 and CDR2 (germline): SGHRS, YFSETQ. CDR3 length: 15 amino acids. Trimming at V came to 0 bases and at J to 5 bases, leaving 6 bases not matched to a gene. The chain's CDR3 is CASSLGLTGETEAFF. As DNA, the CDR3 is TGCGCCAGCAGCTTGGGCTTGACAGGGGAGACTGAAGCTTTCTTT.

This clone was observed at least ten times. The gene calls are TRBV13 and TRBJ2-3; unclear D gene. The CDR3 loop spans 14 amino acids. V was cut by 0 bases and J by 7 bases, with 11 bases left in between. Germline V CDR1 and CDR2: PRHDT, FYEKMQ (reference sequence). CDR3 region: CASSLGGVTNTQYF. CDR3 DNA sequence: TGTGCCAGCAGCTTAGGTGGCGTAACAAATACGCAGTATTTT.

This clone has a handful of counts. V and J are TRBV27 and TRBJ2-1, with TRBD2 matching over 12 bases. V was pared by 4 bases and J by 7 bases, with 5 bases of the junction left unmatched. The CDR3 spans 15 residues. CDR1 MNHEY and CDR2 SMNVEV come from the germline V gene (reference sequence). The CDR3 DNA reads TGTGCCAGCAGTTCCCAGACTAGCGGGAGTAATGAGCAGTTCTTC. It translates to CASSSQTSGSNEQFF.

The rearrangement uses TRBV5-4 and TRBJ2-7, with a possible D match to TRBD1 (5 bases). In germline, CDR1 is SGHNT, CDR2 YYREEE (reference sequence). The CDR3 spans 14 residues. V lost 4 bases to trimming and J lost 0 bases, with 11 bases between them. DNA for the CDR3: TGTGCCAGCAGCGCCTCCAGGGACTCCTACGAGCAGTACGTC. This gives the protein CASSASRDSYEQYV.

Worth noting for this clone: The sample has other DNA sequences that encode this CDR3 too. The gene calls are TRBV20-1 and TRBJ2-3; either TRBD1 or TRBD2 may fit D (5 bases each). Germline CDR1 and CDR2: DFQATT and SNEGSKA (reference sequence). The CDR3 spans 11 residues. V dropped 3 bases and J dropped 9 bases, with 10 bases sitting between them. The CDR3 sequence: CSASSRDTQYF. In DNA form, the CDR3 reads TGCAGTGCTAGTTCCAGGGACACGCAGTATTTT.

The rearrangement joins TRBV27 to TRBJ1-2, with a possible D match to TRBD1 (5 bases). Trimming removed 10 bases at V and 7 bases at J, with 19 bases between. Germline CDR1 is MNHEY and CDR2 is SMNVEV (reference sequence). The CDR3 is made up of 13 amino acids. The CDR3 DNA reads TGTGCCACCAGGACCGGGGGGACCGGTGGCTACACCTTC. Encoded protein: CATRTGGTGGYTF.

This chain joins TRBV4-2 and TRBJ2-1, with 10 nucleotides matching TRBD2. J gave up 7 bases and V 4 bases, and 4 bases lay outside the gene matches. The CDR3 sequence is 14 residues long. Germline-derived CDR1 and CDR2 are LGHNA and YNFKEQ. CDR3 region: CASSPGLARNEQFF. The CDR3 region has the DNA TGTGCCAGCAGCCCGGGACTAGCGAGGAATGAGCAGTTCTTC.

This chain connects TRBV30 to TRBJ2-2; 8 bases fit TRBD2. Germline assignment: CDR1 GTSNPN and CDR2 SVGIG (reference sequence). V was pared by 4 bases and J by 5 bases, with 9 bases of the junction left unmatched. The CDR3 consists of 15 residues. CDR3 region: CAWTRLAGSTGELFF. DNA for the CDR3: TGTGCCTGGACACGTTTAGCGGGGAGTACCGGGGAGCTGTTTTTT.

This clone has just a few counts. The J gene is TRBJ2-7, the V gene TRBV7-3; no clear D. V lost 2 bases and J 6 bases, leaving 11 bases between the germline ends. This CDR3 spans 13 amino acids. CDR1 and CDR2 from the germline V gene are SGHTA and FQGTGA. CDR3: CASSLFSLGEQYF. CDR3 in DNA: TGTGCCAGCAGCTTATTTTCTCTAGGCGAGCAGTACTTC.

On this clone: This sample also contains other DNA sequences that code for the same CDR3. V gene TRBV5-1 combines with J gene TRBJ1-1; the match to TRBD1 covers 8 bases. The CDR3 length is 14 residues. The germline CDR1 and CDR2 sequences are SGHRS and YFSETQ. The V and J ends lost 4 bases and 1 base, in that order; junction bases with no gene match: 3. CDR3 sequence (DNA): TGCGCCAGCAGCCGGACAGGGAAGAACACTGAAGCTTTCTTT. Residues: CASSRTGKNTEAFF.